The 27 T cell receptor beta chains below were found in one sample sequenced in a study of CD8 T cells in ankylosing spondylitis (dated by TCRdb to about 2017). Overall study results and their limits: A TCR beta motif of eight highly homologous amino acid variants appeared characteristic of blood from ankylosing spondylitis patients.

Libraries came from 5' RACE. Sequenced on an Illumina HiSeq 2500. The raw public reads went through TCRdb reprocessing: fastp at Q25, MiXCR clone calling, in-frame beta chains kept. Each entry is one CDR3 protein sequence, shown with its most common DNA and genes. The sample table contains 750,000 to 850,000 distinct CDR3 sequences; only one count was recorded for approximately 10% of them. 0.51% of the sample rests with the top ten. The antigens of these receptors remain unknown. The sample taken for sequencing was blood, either unsorted or a sorted T cell fraction (not recorded which). The receptors derive from a male donor with ankylosing spondylitis.

This chain uses TRBV12-3 or TRBV12-4 with TRBJ2-4; the match to TRBD1 covers 11 bases. CDR3 size: 16 residues. With V trimmed by 4 bases and J by 8 bases, 10 bases remained unmatched. CDR3 residues: CASSSNLRDRGDIQYF. The CDR3 bases are TGTGCCAGCAGTTCAAACCTCCGGGACAGGGGGGACATTCAGTACTTC.

This chain links TRBV7-9 with TRBJ1-4; 8 positions agree with TRBD1. With 5 bases clipped from V and 3 bases from J, the junction kept 5 bases outside the gene matches. Germline CDR1 and CDR2: SEHNR and FQNEAQ (reference sequence). The CDR3 is made up of 15 amino acids. DNA for the CDR3: TGTGCCAGCAGCGAGACAGGGGCGGCTAATGAAAAACTGTTTTTT. The encoded protein is CASSETGAANEKLFF.

In its sample, this clonotype was seen many times. J is TRBJ2-1 and V is TRBV20-1; 8 bases fit TRBD2. V lost 8 bases, J lost 3 bases, and 9 bases stayed unmatched. CDR1 is DFQATT and CDR2 is SNEGSKA in the germline V gene (reference sequence). The CDR3 is 14 residues long. The DNA for the CDR3 is TGCAGTCCTCGGGGGGGAGCGTACTACAATGAGCAGTTCTTC. Translation gives CSPRGGAYYNEQFF.

About this clonotype: A read error may produce the germline difference seen at one junction end. The rearrangement links TRBV7-2 to TRBJ2-1; TRBD2 aligns across 10 bases. The CDR3 totals 14 residues. The V gene's germline CDR1 is SGHTA and CDR2 FQGNSA. The CDR3 DNA follows: TGTGCCAGCAGTTTTGGTTGGACTAGCGGAGGCCGGCTCTTC. As protein: CASSFGWTSGGRLF.

Regarding this clonotype: A much larger clone lies one base from this, so it may be a read error. V and J are TRBV5-1 and TRBJ1-1, with D possibly TRBD1 on 5 matching bases. The CDR3 loop spans 14 amino acids. Germline-derived CDR1 and CDR2 are SGHRS and YFSETQ. V lost 0 bases to trimming and J lost 1 base, with 7 bases between them. The chain's CDR3 is CASSLEGPNTEAFF. The CDR3 nucleotides read TGCGCCAGCAGCTTGGAGGGACCGAACACTGAAGCTTTCTTT.

A few counts support this clonotype. The gene calls are TRBV25-1 and TRBJ1-4, with 8 nucleotides matching TRBD1. Germline CDR1 is MGHDK and CDR2 is SYGVNS. The CDR3 runs to 16 residues. The V segment lost 6 bases and the J segment 2 bases; nucleotides outside the gene matches: 8. The CDR3 DNA sequence: TGTGCCAGCAGCGCGGACAGGGATATCACTAATGAAAAACTGTTTTTT. Translating gives CASSADRDITNEKLFF.

The chain links TRBV5-1 to TRBJ2-4; D not resolved. The CDR3 has 13 residues. Trimming left V 0 bases short and J 8 bases short, with 9 bases between. Germline assignment: CDR1 SGHRS and CDR2 YFSETQ. The CDR3 DNA reads as TGCGCCAGCAGCTTGGCTCTCCGGGACATTCAGTACTTC. Encoded protein: CASSLALRDIQYF.

This clonotype occurred a few times. The chain is built from TRBV7-2 and TRBJ1-2, with 9 bases fitting TRBD1. Germline lookup yields CDR1 SGHTA and CDR2 FQGNSA. The CDR3 has 14 residues. Trimming cost V 6 bases and J 9 bases; bases outside gene matches: 11. CDR3 nucleotide sequence: TGTGCCAGCAGTTGGACCGGACAGGGGATTAGCTACACCTTC. Translating gives CASSWTGQGISYTF.

This clonotype came up many times. The rearrangement uses TRBV7-3 and TRBJ1-1; no definite D call. The CDR3 has 15 residues. The V and J ends lost 1 base and 1 base respectively, with 10 bases between them. Germline V gives CDR1 SGHTA, CDR2 FQGTGA. The CDR3 here is CASSLIPGSNTEAFF. In DNA form, the CDR3 reads TGTGCCAGCAGCTTAATTCCCGGGTCGAACACTGAAGCTTTCTTT. The complete variable domain, with remaining parts taken from reference TRBV7-3 and TRBJ1-1, reads GAGVSQTPSNKVTEKGKYVELRCDPISGHTALYWYRQSLGQGPEFLIYFQGTGAADDSGLPNDRFFAVRPEGSVSTLKIQRTERGDSAVYLCASSLIPGSNTEAFFGQGTRLTVV.

This clonotype has ten or more counts. The chain carries TRBV20-1 and TRBJ2-1; 7 nucleotides align to TRBD1. From germline, CDR1 is DFQATT and CDR2 SNEGSKA (reference sequence). Trimming removed 0 bases from V and 2 bases from J; junction bases left unmatched: 4. The CDR3 spans 15 residues. Here the CDR3 reads CSARDRTGPYNEQFF. CDR3 nucleotides: TGCAGTGCTAGAGATCGGACAGGCCCCTACAATGAGCAGTTCTTC.

This rearrangement joins TRBV20-1 to TRBJ2-1; D ambiguous. V gave up 1 base and J gave up 4 bases, with 14 bases separating them. This CDR3 region has 15 residues. The germline V gene encodes CDR1 DFQATT and CDR2 SNEGSKA (reference sequence). CDR3 amino acids: CSARAATKRYNEQFF. The CDR3 nucleotides are TGCAGTGCTAGAGCAGCCACTAAACGATACAATGAGCAGTTCTTC.

This clonotype was seen more than once but under ten times. This chain connects TRBV19 to TRBJ2-7; a weak D match, TRBD2 (5 bases). Germline V gene sequence: CDR1 LNHDA, CDR2 SQIVND (reference sequence). The CDR3 loop spans 15 amino acids. V was pared by 2 bases and J by 7 bases, with 18 bases between. In DNA form, the CDR3 reads TGTGCCAGTAGTATACCAGGATTGGCCACGGGGGAGCAGTACTTC. It specifies CASSIPGLATGEQYF.

This chain joins TRBV28 and TRBJ2-1, with TRBD1 matching over 10 bases. Trimming at V came to 5 bases and at J to 10 bases, leaving 14 bases not matched to a gene. The length of the CDR3 is 16 residues. Germline lookup yields CDR1 MDHEN and CDR2 SYDVKM. The CDR3 DNA reads TGTGCCAGCAGTAGCCACCTCGGACAGGGGGAGAGGGAGCAGTTCTTC. The encoded protein is CASSSHLGQGEREQFF.

This clonotype occurred a few times. The CDR3 sequence is CAAGPQETQYF. CDR3 bases: TGTGCCGCGGGACCGCAAGAGACCCAGTACTTC. V usage is TRBV10-3 and J usage is TRBJ2-5; D is possibly TRBD2 (6 bases). The CDR3 runs 11 residues. V was cut by 11 bases and J by 2 bases, with 9 bases left in between. The V gene's germline CDR1 is ENHRY and CDR2 SYGVKD.

This clonotype was observed many times. The genes are TRBV7-9 and TRBJ2-5; unclear D gene. Trimming left V 3 bases short and J 5 bases short, with 7 bases between. CDR1 is SEHNR, CDR2 FQNEAQ, per germline (reference sequence). The CDR3 contains 12 residues. The CDR3 region is CASSFLLETQYF. CDR3 DNA: TGTGCCAGCAGCTTTCTCCTGGAGACCCAGTACTTC.

Concerning this clonotype itself: The junction does not match germline at one end; this may be a read error. V and J are TRBV12-3 or TRBV12-4 and TRBJ2-1; 12 nucleotides match TRBD2. This CDR3 is 15 amino acids long. In DNA, the CDR3 is TGTGCCAGCATCAGGACTAGCGGGACACCCGATGAGCAGCTCTTC. As protein: CASIRTSGTPDEQLF.

DNA for the CDR3: TGCAGTGCTCCCATGGTCCTTGAGCAGTTCTTC. It encodes CSAPMVLEQFF. The chain is built from TRBV20-1 and TRBJ2-1; D gene uncertain. Trimming stripped 5 bases from V and 9 bases from J, with 11 bases between. The CDR3 has 11 residues. In germline, CDR1 is DFQATT, CDR2 SNEGSKA (reference sequence).

The rearrangement links TRBV27 to TRBJ1-2; TRBD1 matches 9 bases. This CDR3 comprises 17 residues. The junction had 10 bases not matched to a gene; V was cut back by 1 base and J by 4 bases. Germline loops: CDR1 MNHEY, CDR2 SMNVEV (reference sequence). This chain's CDR3 is CASSLFPPGQGIYGYTF. The CDR3 bases are TGTGCCAGCAGTTTATTCCCCCCGGGACAGGGCATCTATGGCTACACCTTC.

The V call is TRBV20-1, the J call TRBJ1-1, with 7 bases identical to TRBD1. This CDR3 region has 12 residues. Germline V gene lookup returns CDR1 DFQATT and CDR2 SNEGSKA (reference sequence). CDR3 amino acids: CTLKRGRDEAFF. The CDR3 DNA is TGCACTTTGAAAAGGGGGCGCGATGAAGCTTTCTTT.

This clonotype was observed a few times. The chain joins TRBV24-1 to TRBJ2-1; 11 bases are shared with TRBD2. Germline V lookup: CDR1 KGHDR, CDR2 SFDVKD. After removal of 3 bases from V and 3 bases from J, the junction contained 9 bases not matched to a gene. The CDR3 spans 18 residues. The CDR3 reads CATSDPNPLAGGYNEQFF. Here the CDR3 DNA reads TGTGCCACCAGTGATCCAAACCCTCTAGCGGGAGGCTACAATGAGCAGTTCTTC.

This clonotype occurred a few times. The J gene is TRBJ1-1, the V gene TRBV3-1; D call uncertain. Per the germline V gene, CDR1 is LGHDT and CDR2 is YNNKEL (reference sequence). This CDR3 region has 15 residues. With 4 bases removed from V and 5 bases from J, the gap between germline ends came to 17 bases. In nucleotides, the CDR3 is TGTGCCAGCAGCCTCGGTTGGGCAGGAGGGACTGAAGCTTTCTTT. Protein sequence: CASSLGWAGGTEAFF.

Many counts were recorded for this clonotype. The V call is TRBV7-2, the J call TRBJ2-7; the match to TRBD2 covers 11 bases. The J segment lost 11 bases and the V segment lost 4 bases, leaving 1 base of the junction unmatched. CDR1 and CDR2 from the germline V gene are SGHTA and FQGNSA. The CDR3 totals 11 residues. CDR3 residues: CASSSGLAEYF. As DNA, the CDR3 is TGTGCCAGCAGCTCGGGACTAGCGGAGTACTTC.

This clonotype was picked up a small number of times. V usage is TRBV5-1 and J usage is TRBJ2-2, with a possible D match to TRBD1 (6 bases). This CDR3 has 14 amino acids. The V end was cut by 4 bases, the J end by 3 bases, with 10 bases between. Looked up from germline, CDR1 is SGHRS and CDR2 is YFSETQ. The CDR3 sequence is CASSQGLDTGELFF. CDR3 nucleotide sequence: TGCGCCAGCAGCCAGGGGTTGGACACCGGGGAGCTGTTTTTT.

This clonotype appeared a few times. The chain is built from TRBV12-3 or TRBV12-4 and TRBJ1-1; TRBD1 might be the D (6 bases). Trimming pared 5 bases from V and 5 bases from J, leaving 15 bases between. The CDR3 covers 14 residues. CDR3 region: CASSHTGWYTEAFF. CDR3 coding DNA: TGTGCCAGCAGTCATACAGGGTGGTATACTGAAGCTTTCTTT.

This rearrangement joins TRBV28 to TRBJ2-7; TRBD1 or TRBD2 may be the D gene (6 bases each). V was cut by 1 base and J by 0 bases, with 10 bases left in between. The CDR3 runs 15 residues. Germline values: CDR1 MDHEN, CDR2 SYDVKM. The DNA of the CDR3 is TGTGCCAGCAGTTTATCTGGGGGGCCCTCCTACGAGCAGTACTTC. This sequence encodes CASSLSGGPSYEQYF. The variable domain in full, completed from reference TRBV28 and TRBJ2-7, reads DVKVTQSSRYLVKRTGEKVFLECVQDMDHENMFWYRQDPGLGLRLIYFSYDVKMKEKGDIPEGYSVSREKKERFSLILESASTNQTSMYLCASSLSGGPSYEQYFGPGTRLTVT.

This clonotype was found a few times. The rearrangement links TRBV5-1 to TRBJ2-5; weak D call: TRBD1 (6 bases). CDR3 length: 15 amino acids. Trimming pared 0 bases from V and 0 bases from J, leaving 9 bases between. Germline V lookup: CDR1 SGHRS, CDR2 YFSETQ. CDR3 coding DNA: TGCGCCAGCAGCTTGGCCCGGGACAACCAAGAGACCCAGTACTTC. Amino acid sequence: CASSLARDNQETQYF.

This clonotype appeared a few times. V is TRBV6-5 and J is TRBJ2-7; D remains ambiguous. Trimming left V 0 bases short and J 2 bases short, with 11 bases between. Germline lookup yields CDR1 MNHEY and CDR2 SVGAGI. The CDR3 extends over 15 amino acids. This CDR3 reads CASSYSDRLPYEQYF. The CDR3 DNA reads as TGTGCCAGCAGTTACTCGGATCGTCTACCCTACGAGCAGTACTTC.